Listed below are T cell receptor beta chains from one sample, sequenced in a study of beta chain features in type 1 diabetes. Using immunoSEQ multiplex PCR, the repertoire was profiled, and TCRdb retains in-frame clones only, with some absent. The sample consists of approximately 120,000 clones, 40% of them appearing once. Material for sequencing was stem cell memory CD4+ T cells from blood. The receptors stem from a woman aged 18-35 years in good health. The CDR3 runs from the conserved cysteine through the conserved F or W. D genes are given only for firm matches. The size field is filled for only some rows; it gives once, few, many or a size class.

v_call	j_call	clone_size	d_call	cdr3_aa	cdr3_nt
TRBV6-1	TRBJ1-5	few	TRBD1	CASSEARTGGHQPQHF	TGTGCCAGCAGTGAAGCGCGGACAGGGGGTCATCAGCCCCAGCATTTT
TRBV18	TRBJ2-7	once	TRBD2	CASSPSPGVFEAGMRYEQYF	TGTGCCAGCTCTCCTTCGCCCGGAGTGTTCGAAGCGGGAATGAGGTACGAGCAGTACTTC
TRBV28	TRBJ2-2	few	TRBD2	CASSFTSGRAGTGELFF	TGTGCCAGCAGTTTCACTAGCGGGAGGGCAGGCACCGGGGAGCTGTTTTTT
TRBV30	TRBJ2-7	NA	TRBD2	CAWSVPLYSGKEQYF	TGTGCCTGGAGTGTACCCCTCTATAGCGGGAAGGAGCAGTACTTC
TRBV6-1	TRBJ1-1	NA	NA	CASSLIGGTDTEAFF	TGTGCCAGCAGCCTAATCGGGGGTACGGACACTGAAGCTTTCTTT
TRBV7-9	TRBJ2-1	few	TRBD2	CASSPVPSAGGYNEQFF	TGTGCCAGCAGCCCAGTCCCTTCAGCGGGAGGTTACAATGAGCAGTTCTTC
TRBV5-1	TRBJ2-7	NA	TRBD1	CASSLRTGGDEQYF	TGCGCCAGCAGCTTGAGGACAGGGGGGGACGAGCAGTACTTC
TRBV10-3	TRBJ1-2	once	NA	CATRFGTYRGLRGGYTF	TGTGCCACCCGTTTCGGGACATACCGCGGGCTTCGTGGTGGCTACACCTTC
TRBV19	TRBJ2-1	NA	NA	CASSITRSSYNEQFF	TGTGCCAGTAGTATTACTAGGAGCTCCTACAATGAGCAGTTCTTC
TRBV30	TRBJ2-1	NA	NA	CAWSGARSNRSSYNEQFF	TGTGCCTGGAGCGGAGCTCGGAGCAACAGGAGCTCCTACAATGAGCAGTTCTTC
TRBV6-1	TRBJ2-1	NA	TRBD2	CASSRDYSSYNEQFF	TGTGCCAGCAGTAGGGACTACAGCTCCTACAATGAGCAGTTCTTC
TRBV28	TRBJ2-1	NA	TRBD1	CASSVVPSGGSYNEQFF	TGTGCCAGCAGTGTGGTCCCATCAGGGGGATCCTACAATGAGCAGTTCTTC
TRBV27	TRBJ2-1	NA	TRBD2	CASRASGRAKAHNEQFF	TGTGCCAGCAGAGCTAGCGGGAGGGCCAAGGCCCACAATGAGCAGTTCTTC
TRBV28	TRBJ2-2	NA	TRBD2	CASRVSGSNTGELFF	TGTGCCAGCAGGGTGAGCGGGAGTAACACCGGGGAGCTGTTTTTT
TRBV7-2	TRBJ2-3	few	NA	CASSLNLPGTQYF	TGTGCCAGCAGCCTAAATCTCCCCGGTACGCAGTATTTT
TRBV7-3	TRBJ2-7	NA	NA	CASSLVRVSSYEQYF	TGTGCCAGCAGCTTAGTCCGCGTTAGCTCCTACGAGCAGTACTTC
TRBV28	TRBJ1-1	NA	TRBD1	CASSTNDRGLNTEAFF	TGTGCCAGCAGTACCAACGACAGGGGGCTGAACACTGAAGCTTTCTTT
TRBV18	TRBJ2-7	NA	NA	CASSPGQGITYEQYF	TGTGCCAGCTCACCTGGGCAGGGGATAACCTACGAGCAGTACTTC
TRBV29-1	TRBJ2-3	NA	NA	CSVPNVAVSSDTQYF	TGCAGCGTTCCAAATGTGGCCGTGTCCTCAGATACGCAGTATTTT
TRBV6-5	TRBJ1-2	NA	TRBD1	CASSYYRGYGYTF	TGTGCCAGCAGTTACTACAGGGGCTATGGCTACACCTTC
TRBV28	TRBJ2-7	NA	NA	CASTGYEQYF	TGTGCCAGCACCGGCTACGAGCAGTACTTC
TRBV12-5	TRBJ2-1	NA	TRBD2	CASGPGTSDYNEQFF	TGTGCTAGTGGTCCCGGGACTAGCGATTACAATGAGCAGTTCTTC
TRBV7-2	TRBJ1-2	few	TRBD1	CASSSGTGHGYTF	TGTGCCAGCAGCTCTGGGACAGGGCATGGCTACACCTTC
TRBV29-1	TRBJ2-1	NA	TRBD1	CSGDRTGRPGYNEQFF	TGCAGCGGAGACCGGACAGGCCGGCCGGGATACAATGAGCAGTTCTTC
TRBV7-2	TRBJ2-3	NA	NA	CASSLGILEVAQYF	TGTGCCAGCAGCTTAGGGATACTAGAAGTGGCGCAGTATTTT
TRBV5-1	TRBJ1-1	NA	NA	CASRDWRMNTEAFF	TGCGCCAGCCGGGACTGGCGGATGAACACTGAAGCTTTCTTT
TRBV18	TRBJ1-1	NA	NA	CASSPRTEQAFF	TGTGCCAGCTCACCGAGGACAGAGCAAGCTTTCTTT
TRBV6-5	TRBJ2-7	NA	TRBD2	CASRSPGLAYEQYF	TGTGCCAGCAGATCCCCGGGACTAGCCTACGAGCAGTACTTC
TRBV7-2	TRBJ2-3	few	TRBD2	CASSSEGLAGTDTQYF	TGTGCCAGCAGCTCGGAAGGACTAGCGGGCACAGATACGCAGTATTTT
TRBV29-1	TRBJ1-1	few	TRBD1	CSARGRQGNTEAFF	TGCAGCGCCCGCGGCCGACAGGGTAACACTGAAGCTTTCTTT
TRBV7-9	TRBJ1-4	few	NA	CASSLGLEKLFF	TGTGCCAGCAGCTTAGGACTCGAAAAACTGTTTTTT
TRBV2	TRBJ1-1	NA	TRBD1	CASRLQGRNTEAFF	TGTGCCAGCAGATTACAGGGGAGGAACACTGAAGCTTTCTTT
TRBV9	TRBJ2-1	NA	NA	CASSVAEVSSYNEQFF	TGTGCCAGCAGCGTAGCTGAAGTGAGCTCCTACAATGAGCAGTTCTTC
TRBV14	TRBJ2-1	few	TRBD2	CASSSGLAGVIYNEQFF	TGTGCCAGCAGTTCGGGACTAGCGGGAGTTATCTACAATGAGCAGTTCTTC
TRBV5-1	TRBJ2-2	NA	TRBD2	CASMTSPFKGELFF	TGCGCCAGCATGACTAGCCCGTTTAAGGGGGAGCTGTTTTTT
TRBV11-2	TRBJ2-4	NA	NA	CASSLHQASIQYF	TGTGCCAGCAGCTTACACCAGGCGTCCATTCAGTACTTC
TRBV7-2	TRBJ2-5	NA	TRBD1	CASSTRTRDRGQKTQYF	TGTGCCAGCAGCACCCGGACGCGGGACAGGGGCCAAAAGACCCAGTACTTC
TRBV19	TRBJ1-2	NA	TRBD1	CASRRQGLGYTF	TGTGCCAGTAGAAGACAGGGGCTGGGCTACACCTTC
TRBV11-2	TRBJ2-1	NA	TRBD2	CASSPRRGSIMGYNEQFF	TGTGCCAGCAGCCCCCGTCGCGGGAGTATAATGGGTTACAATGAGCAGTTCTTC
TRBV4-3	TRBJ2-6	NA	TRBD1	CASSQDPRTGAGANVLTF	TGCGCCAGCAGCCAAGATCCCAGGACAGGGGCCGGGGCCAACGTCCTGACTTTC
TRBV14	TRBJ2-1	few	TRBD1	CASSLTTRTGINEQFF	TGTGCCAGCAGCCTGACGACGAGGACAGGGATCAATGAGCAGTTCTTC
TRBV7-2	TRBJ2-7	few	TRBD2	CASSFLGSGGASYEQYF	TGTGCCAGCAGCTTCTTAGGTTCGGGAGGGGCATCCTACGAGCAGTACTTC
TRBV14	TRBJ2-5	few	TRBD1	CASSHWGRGRIETQYF	TGTGCCAGCAGCCATTGGGGAAGGGGGCGCATAGAGACCCAGTACTTC
TRBV6-5	TRBJ1-3	once	NA	CASSTRRTSGNTIYF	TGTGCCAGCAGTACCCGGAGGACCTCTGGAAACACCATATATTTT
TRBV7-3	TRBJ2-1	NA	TRBD2	CASSLHRGSNEQFF	TGTGCCAGCAGCTTACATCGCGGGAGCAATGAGCAGTTCTTC
TRBV10-3	TRBJ2-5	few	TRBD1	CAIGPGQGQETQYF	TGTGCCATCGGTCCCGGACAGGGCCAAGAGACCCAGTACTTC
TRBV27	TRBJ1-2	once	TRBD1	CASTQTGGQNYGYTF	TGTGCCAGCACTCAAACAGGGGGTCAAAACTATGGCTACACCTTC
TRBV19	TRBJ1-5	NA	NA	CASRMGQVNQPQHF	TGTGCCAGTAGGATGGGGCAGGTCAATCAGCCCCAGCATTTT
TRBV29-1	TRBJ2-4	few	TRBD2	CSVDGEGKNIQYF	TGCAGCGTTGACGGGGAGGGAAAAAACATTCAGTACTTC
TRBV18	TRBJ2-7	NA	NA	CASSPDFSEQYF	TGTGCCAGCTCACCAGACTTTTCCGAGCAGTACTTC
TRBV19	TRBJ2-1	NA	TRBD2	CASSTQASGSLGQFF	TGTGCCAGTAGTACTCAAGCTAGCGGGAGTTTAGGGCAGTTCTTC
TRBV23-1	TRBJ1-4	few	NA	CASSRCGRKREEKLFF	TGCGCCAGCAGTCGATGCGGACGGAAACGGGAGGAAAAACTGTTTTTT
TRBV13	TRBJ2-6	many	NA	CASSRGRANVLTF	TGTGCCAGCAGCCGTGGGCGGGCCAACGTCCTGACTTTC
TRBV6-5	TRBJ1-2	few	NA	CASSSTPWRHNYGYTF	TGTGCCAGCAGTTCCACACCTTGGCGGCATAACTATGGCTACACCTTC
TRBV28	TRBJ1-4	NA	NA	CASSREVTNEKLFF	TGTGCCAGCAGCAGGGAGGTTACTAATGAAAAACTGTTTTTT
TRBV6-1	TRBJ2-2	NA	NA	CASSEWREQGELFF	TGTGCCAGCAGTGAGTGGAGGGAACAAGGGGAGCTGTTTTTT
TRBV13	TRBJ2-7	NA	NA	CASSGGLTYEQYF	TGTGCCAGCAGCGGGGGGTTAACCTACGAGCAGTACTTC